The 28 T cell receptor beta chains below come from one sample, sequenced in a study of PD-L1 blockade in urothelial cancer. Assay: immunoSEQ multiplex PCR; the TCRdb copy retains only in-frame clones and omits some. This sample has 50,000 to 55,000 clones, with 86% found just once. Documented time point: pretreatment peripheral blood. This sample comprised PBMCs, obtained around atezolizumab (anti-PD-L1) treatment. The receptors here all came from a man in his sixties with urothelial cancer.

V is TRBV15 and J is TRBJ1-1, with 9 positions matching TRBD1. Germline V gives CDR1 LNHNV, CDR2 YYDKDF (reference sequence). Trimming took 0 bases from V and 7 from J; bases not matched to a gene: 15. The CDR3 contains 18 residues. The CDR3 region has the DNA TGTGCCACCAGCAGAGAATTGGCCAACAGGGGGCTCTTCGGTGAAGCTTTCTTT. This gives the protein CATSRELANRGLFGEAFF.

The chain has TRBV18 and TRBJ1-6; 8 nucleotides match TRBD1. Germline CDR1 reads KGHSH; CDR2 reads LQKENI. V was clipped by 3 bases and J by 3 bases; unmatched bases: 1. The CDR3 runs 15 residues. The CDR3 spells CASSPDRGYNSPLHF. CDR3 DNA sequence: TGTGCCAGCTCACCTGACAGGGGCTATAATTCACCCCTCCACTTT.

The J gene is TRBJ2-1, the V gene TRBV30; D call uncertain. V lost 2 bases and J lost 5, with 4 bases in between. The CDR3 has 11 amino acids. From germline, CDR1 is GTSNPN and CDR2 SVGIG (reference sequence). CDR3 coding DNA: TGTGCCTGGAGTCCCGACAATGAGCAGTTCTTC. Its translation is CAWSPDNEQFF.

The V and J genes are TRBV15 and TRBJ1-1; D call uncertain. The CDR3 is made up of 17 amino acids. V shed 1 base and J shed 1 base, with 16 bases lying between them. CDR1 LNHNV and CDR2 YYDKDF come from the germline V gene (reference sequence). CDR3 coding DNA: TGTGCCACCAGCAGAGGGGCCACAACGGGAGGGAACACTGAAGCTTTCTTT. Encoded protein: CATSRGATTGGNTEAFF.

With regard to this clone: Compared with germline, one end of the junction differs, possibly owing to a read error. This sequence joins TRBV7-7 and TRBJ2-3; 8 bases match TRBD2. The CDR3 extends over 15 amino acids. Germline V gene sequence: CDR1 SSHAT, CDR2 FNYEAQ (reference sequence). The CDR3 reads CASSYGGAGTDTQYF. The CDR3 bases are TGTGCTAGCAGCTACGGGGGGGCTGGTACAGATACGCAGTATTTT.

The chain uses TRBV7-6 and TRBJ2-7, with a possible D match to TRBD1 (5 bases). Germline values: CDR1 SGHVS, CDR2 FNYEAQ. Trimming took 5 bases from V and 5 from J, leaving 19 bases between them. This CDR3 is built from 15 residues. This chain's CDR3 is CASSPMLGHGNEQYF. CDR3 DNA sequence: TGTGCCAGCAGCCCAATGCTCGGACATGGGAACGAGCAGTACTTC.

The J gene is TRBJ1-6, the V gene TRBV6-1; D unclear. The V gene lost 0 bases and the J gene lost 9 bases, with 6 bases spanning the gap. The CDR3 totals 13 residues. The germline V gene has CDR1 MNHNS and CDR2 SASEGT. CDR3 bases: TGTGCCAGCAGTGAAGCGCGGGGTTCACCCCTCCACTTT. Translating gives CASSEARGSPLHF.

V and J are TRBV7-3 and TRBJ1-1; tentatively, D is TRBD1 (5 bases). V lost 5 bases and J 0 bases, leaving 7 bases between the germline ends. The CDR3 extends over 13 amino acids. Per the germline V gene, CDR1 is SGHTA and CDR2 is FQGTGA. CDR3 sequence reads: CASSKQVNTEAFF. CDR3 coding DNA: TGTGCCAGCAGCAAACAGGTGAACACTGAAGCTTTCTTT.

CDR3 in amino acids: CASSPPWTGFTYEQYF. The CDR3 DNA reads TGTGCCAGCTCACCACCGTGGACAGGGTTTACCTACGAGCAGTACTTC. The chain joins TRBV18 to TRBJ2-7; 8 positions agree with TRBD1. From germline, CDR1 is KGHSH and CDR2 LQKENI. The CDR3 has 16 residues. The V gene end was trimmed by 0 bases and the J gene end by 2 bases; junction bases not matched to a gene: 6.

The rearrangement uses TRBV6-1 and TRBJ2-5, with a tentative D call TRBD1 (6 bases). V shed 6 bases and J shed 4 bases, with 12 bases lying between them. Germline values: CDR1 MNHNS, CDR2 SASEGT. The CDR3 sequence is 13 residues long. In nucleotides, the CDR3 is TGTGCCAGCAGCTTACAGGGCACAGAGACCCAGTACTTC. Translating gives CASSLQGTETQYF.

This clone was detected once. The genes are TRBV2 and TRBJ2-7; the D is unclear. Trimming took off 3 bases at V and 5 bases at J, with 11 bases between the two ends. Germline V gene lookup returns CDR1 SNHLY and CDR2 FYNNEI. This CDR3 is 13 amino acids long. CDR3 in DNA: TGTGCCAGCAGTGAGGCCAGGTGGGACGAGCAGTACTTC. It yields the protein CASSEARWDEQYF.

The chain joins TRBV2 to TRBJ2-2, with D possibly TRBD2 on 5 matching bases. Germline CDR1 is SNHLY and CDR2 is FYNNEI. The CDR3 is made up of 14 amino acids. Trimming removed 8 bases at V and 5 bases at J, with 15 bases between. The CDR3 region is CASGGEWTTGELFF. The CDR3 bases are TGTGCCAGCGGCGGAGAGTGGACTACCGGGGAGCTGTTTTTT.

This chain joins TRBV5-1 and TRBJ2-1; 7 positions agree with TRBD2. The CDR3 runs to 17 residues. The J segment lost 7 bases and the V segment lost 0 bases, leaving 13 bases of the junction unmatched. Germline CDR1 reads SGHRS; CDR2 reads YFSETQ. The CDR3 DNA is TGCGCCAGCAGCTTGGGGGAGCTAGCGGTCGGGAGGAATGAGCAGTTCTTC. Translating gives CASSLGELAVGRNEQFF.

This chain links TRBV18 with TRBJ2-3; TRBD2 matches at 11 bases. The trim removed 2 bases at V and 2 bases at J, leaving 6 bases unmatched. The CDR3 has 17 amino acids. CDR1 is KGHSH and CDR2 is LQKENI in the germline V gene. In nucleotides, the CDR3 is TGTGCCAGCTCACCATTAGGGACTAGCGGACACACAGATACGCAGTATTTT. It is translated as CASSPLGTSGHTDTQYF.

The rearrangement uses TRBV14 and TRBJ2-5, with 8 bases identical to TRBD1. The CDR3 length is 16 residues. Germline trimming cut 5 bases from V and 5 bases from J; bases unmatched to any gene: 13. CDR1 is SGHDN, CDR2 FVKESK, per germline. CDR3 in amino acids: CASSSQRTGSLETQYF. DNA for the CDR3: TGTGCCAGCAGCTCCCAAAGGACAGGGAGTTTGGAGACCCAGTACTTC.

V gene TRBV19 combines with J gene TRBJ1-3; D is possibly TRBD1 (5 bases). The CDR3 extends over 16 amino acids. Trimming removed 6 bases from V and 5 bases from J, with 20 bases in between. Germline-derived CDR1 and CDR2 are LNHDA and SQIVND (reference sequence). The CDR3 region has the DNA TGTGCCAGTAGGGATTCGGGGGAGCCCTCAAGAAACACCATATATTTT. This sequence encodes CASRDSGEPSRNTIYF.

The chain couples TRBV28 to TRBJ1-5, with no clear D. Germline V lookup: CDR1 MDHEN, CDR2 SYDVKM. This CDR3 contains 15 residues. V lost 6 bases to trimming and J lost 4 bases, with 16 bases between them. In DNA form, the CDR3 reads TGTGCCAGCAGGCCGTCTTTGAGAGGAAATCAGCCCCAGCATTTT. As protein: CASRPSLRGNQPQHF.

This chain connects TRBV11-2 to TRBJ1-3, with a weak D call TRBD1 (5 bases). The CDR3 consists of 15 residues. Germline V gene data show CDR1 as SGHAT and CDR2 as FQNNGV. V lost 0 bases and J lost 0, with 6 bases in between. CDR3 residues: CASSLDRASGNTIYF. The CDR3 DNA is TGTGCCAGCAGCTTAGACAGGGCCTCTGGAAACACCATATATTTT.

The V and J genes are TRBV27 and TRBJ2-2; D gene unclear. The ends were cut back, 7 bases at V and 0 bases at J, with 21 bases in the middle. Germline V gene data show CDR1 as MNHEY and CDR2 as SMNVEV (reference sequence). The CDR3 length is 18 residues. Written as DNA, the CDR3 is TGTGCCAGCACTAAGCTCGCAGGATCTATCGCGAACACCGGGGAGCTGTTTTTT. Its translation is CASTKLAGSIANTGELFF.

This chain connects TRBV7-9 to TRBJ1-1; D not resolved. V was clipped by 2 bases and J by 2 bases, with 9 bases between them. CDR1 is SEHNR and CDR2 is FQNEAQ in the germline V gene (reference sequence). CDR3 length equals 14 residues. CDR3 loop: CASSLLGRNTEAFF. In DNA, the CDR3 is TGTGCCAGCAGCTTACTCGGGAGAAACACTGAAGCTTTCTTT.

The chain combines TRBV5-1 with TRBJ1-1, with 7 positions matching TRBD1. The CDR3 has 15 residues. The V gene end was trimmed by 0 bases and the J gene end by 0 bases; junction bases not matched to a gene: 2. CDR1 SGHRS and CDR2 YFSETQ come from the germline V gene. The chain's CDR3 is CASSLGDRMNTEAFF. Written as DNA, the CDR3 is TGCGCCAGCAGCTTGGGGGACAGAATGAACACTGAAGCTTTCTTT.

The chain is built from TRBV6-5 and TRBJ2-7, with D possibly being TRBD2 (6 bases). Germline loops: CDR1 MNHEY, CDR2 SVGAGI. This CDR3 has 13 amino acids. V was clipped by 6 bases and J by 11 bases, with 20 bases between them. The CDR3: CASRAAGPRVEYF. DNA of the CDR3: TGTGCCAGCAGGGCGGCGGGGCCAAGGGTTGAGTACTTC.

The rearrangement joins TRBV27 to TRBJ1-1, with 9 bases identical to TRBD1. Germline V gene sequence: CDR1 MNHEY, CDR2 SMNVEV (reference sequence). The CDR3 spans 16 residues. Losses at the gene ends were 6 bases for V and 0 bases for J; bases not matched to a gene: 8. The CDR3 DNA is TGTGCCAGCAGCCGACAGGGGGTAATGATGAACACTGAAGCTTTCTTT. Amino acid sequence: CASSRQGVMMNTEAFF.

With regard to this clone: This could be a read error, since a much larger clone is one nucleotide away. The rearrangement links TRBV6-6 to TRBJ2-7; D is possibly TRBD1 (6 bases). CDR1 is MNHNY, CDR2 SVGAGI, per germline (reference sequence). This CDR3 spans 13 amino acids. V was shortened by 6 bases and J by 1 base, with 10 bases between the two germline ends. The CDR3 DNA reads as TGTGCCAGCAGCCAGGACAGTTCCTACGAGCAGTACTTC. Amino acid sequence: CASSQDSSYEQYF.

The chain uses TRBV6-5 and TRBJ2-4; TRBD1 is a possible D gene (5 bases). CDR3 size: 15 residues. The germline CDR1 and CDR2 sequences are MNHEY and SVGAGI. V was pared by 0 bases and J by 8 bases, with 14 bases between. The CDR3 region has the DNA TGTGCCAGCAGTTACTCGGGCAGGGAAGGTCACATTCAGTACTTC. Its protein product is CASSYSGREGHIQYF.

The chain is built from TRBV18 and TRBJ1-1, with D perhaps TRBD1 (5 bases). CDR3 length equals 15 residues. Per the germline V gene, CDR1 is KGHSH and CDR2 is LQKENI. Trimming shortened V by 2 bases and J by 1 base, and 11 bases separated the two germline ends. The CDR3 is CASSPARGQNTEAFF. CDR3 DNA sequence: TGTGCCAGCTCACCAGCACGTGGACAGAACACTGAAGCTTTCTTT. The full variable domain, in which reference TRBV18 and TRBJ1-1 provide the parts outside the CDR3, is NAGVMQNPRHLVRRRGQEARLRCSPMKGHSHVYWYRQLPEEGLKFMVYLQKENIIDESGMPKERFSAEFPKEGPSILRIQQVVRGDSAAYFCASSPARGQNTEAFFGQGTRLTVV.

The rearrangement uses TRBV9 and TRBJ1-3, with a weak D call TRBD1 (6 bases). CDR3 length: 17 amino acids. V shed 4 bases and J shed 0 bases, with 17 bases lying between them. The germline V gene encodes CDR1 SGDLS and CDR2 YYNGEE. CDR3 in DNA: TGTGCCAGCAGCCCAGATGGGGGGGGGCACTCTGGAAACACCATATATTTT. Translation gives CASSPDGGGHSGNTIYF.

The chain combines TRBV5-1 with TRBJ2-2, with 7 bases identical to TRBD1. CDR1 and CDR2 from the germline V gene are SGHRS and YFSETQ. CDR3 length equals 15 residues. V shed 9 bases and J 8 bases; nucleotides not matched to a gene: 16. The CDR3 region is CATSKQGDPTGELFF. CDR3 sequence (DNA): TGCGCCACCTCTAAGCAGGGGGACCCGACAGGGGAGCTGTTTTTT.